The rows below give T cell receptor beta chains drawn from one sample of a study of blood T cell repertoires in COVID-19. Generated by immunoSEQ multiplex PCR, the TCRdb table keeps only in-frame clones and is missing some. The sample records some 400,000 clones, approximately 89% being singletons. Sequenced input: peripheral blood. These receptors originate from an older woman with COVID-19, enrolled during active disease. The CDR3 runs from the conserved cysteine through the conserved F or W. A D gene is named only where the DNA matches it firmly. Clone size, where shown, is once, few, many, or a class for clones that have expanded.

size	V	J	D	CDR3	DNA
.	TRBV5-8	TRBJ1-5	.	CASSLRRGNQPQHF	TGTGCCAGCAGCTTGAGACGGGGCAATCAGCCCCAGCATTTT
.	TRBV11-2	TRBJ1-5	TRBD1	CASSPGQINQPQHF	TGTGCCAGCAGCCCGGGACAGATAAATCAGCCCCAGCATTTT
.	TRBV19	TRBJ2-1	TRBD2	CASRPLSGGIYNEQFF	TGTGCCAGTAGACCCCTTAGCGGGGGGATATACAATGAGCAGTTCTTC
.	TRBV5-6	TRBJ1-5	.	CASSRRFGSDQPQHF	TGTGCCAGCAGCCGGAGATTTGGAAGTGATCAGCCCCAGCATTTT
.	TRBV6-5	TRBJ1-6	.	CASTPGFSDSPLHF	TGTGCCAGCACTCCGGGGTTCTCGGATTCACCCCTCCACTTT
.	TRBV12-3/TRBV12-4	TRBJ1-2	.	CASRFGLLGGYTF	TGTGCCAGCAGATTCGGACTTTTAGGTGGCTACACCTTC
once	TRBV7-9	TRBJ2-3	.	CASSLVASMGGDTQYF	TGTGCCAGCAGCTTAGTAGCGTCAATGGGGGGAGATACGCAGTATTTT
.	TRBV11-2	TRBJ2-7	.	CASSFRGGASHEQYF	TGTGCCAGCAGCTTTCGTGGGGGGGCGTCCCACGAGCAGTACTTC
.	TRBV7-2	TRBJ2-3	.	CASSSQLRAARDSTDTQYF	TGTGCCAGCAGCTCCCAATTGAGGGCGGCACGGGATAGCACAGATACGCAGTATTTT
.	TRBV28	TRBJ1-1	TRBD1	CASSSPGTGVRTEAFF	TGTGCCAGCAGTTCCCCTGGGACAGGGGTGCGAACTGAAGCTTTCTTT
.	TRBV6-5	TRBJ1-3	.	CASSLGTGLVGNTIYF	TGTGCCAGCAGTTTAGGAACAGGGCTAGTTGGAAACACCATATATTTT
.	TRBV11-2	TRBJ2-1	TRBD2	CASSLGLAGGNHNEQFF	TGTGCCAGCAGCCTAGGACTAGCGGGGGGCAACCACAATGAGCAGTTCTTC
.	TRBV5-5	TRBJ1-4	TRBD1	CASRRGQAATNEKLFF	TGTGCCAGCAGACGAGGACAGGCCGCAACTAATGAAAAACTGTTTTTT
.	TRBV11-2	TRBJ2-7	.	CASSSFKGGTYEQYF	TGTGCCAGCAGCTCGTTTAAAGGGGGAACCTACGAGCAGTACTTC
.	TRBV5-1	TRBJ2-1	.	CASSLEQGLWEQFF	TGCGCCAGCAGCTTGGAACAGGGCCTATGGGAGCAGTTCTTC
.	TRBV2	TRBJ2-7	TRBD1	CASSESGNPNTWTGRSYEQYF	TGTGCCAGCAGTGAATCCGGTAATCCGAATACTTGGACAGGCCGCTCCTACGAGCAGTACTTC